The source of this T cell receptor (beta chain) is a study of post-analysis software for immune sequencing data. On the study more broadly: Disease courses included relapsing-remitting, secondary progressive and progressive-relapsing multiple sclerosis.

Study outcomes and limitations: Samples from a shared batch, those prepared together, strongly co-clustered by F measure. Among multiple sclerosis patients, normalized Chao1 diversity was significantly below that of controls. Elevated frequency relative to controls characterized four or five TRBV segments in patients, TRBV5-6, TRBV5-1 and TRBV20-1 among them.

On this clonotype: Its antigen remains unknown.

cDNA libraries of TCR beta carried unique molecular identifiers. The T cell input of roughly 0.9 to 11 million gave 400,000 to 500,000 cDNA molecules. MiXCR, applied by TCRdb to the PCR reads, yields one record per CDR3 protein. Of about 560,000 distinct CDR3 sequences detected, 44% appear once; the ten largest clones hold more than 1.5%. The CDR3 covers 11 residues. Trimming removed 7 bases from V and 8 bases from J, with 11 bases in between. CDR1 and CDR2 from the germline V gene are MNHEY and SVGAGI. The material sequenced was blood. The rearrangement uses TRBV6-5 and TRBJ1-2; weak D call: TRBD1 (5 bases). The sequence was collected from a girl between 10 and 17 years old with multiple sclerosis. The CDR3 sequence: CASMKGQGYTF. Here the CDR3 DNA reads TGTGCCAGCATGAAGGGGCAGGGCTACACCTTC.